A single sample gave rise to the 12 T cell receptor beta chains below, sequenced in a study of cytomegalovirus exposure and HLA in healthy donors. PCR employed 60 Vbeta and 13 Jbeta primers. Some clones are missing from TCRdb's copy, which holds only in-frame ones; the method was immunoSEQ multiplex PCR. Of 110,000 to 150,000 clones listed, over 60% were seen once; the top ten hold 1.5% to 2%. The sequenced material came from PBMCs. The receptors originated from a woman aged 40 to 49 in good health and CMV-seronegative.

CDR3 nucleotide sequence: TGTGCCAGCAGCACAGGGGAGCGGCAGCCCCAGCATTTT. This translates into CASSTGERQPQHF. The chain joins TRBV2 to TRBJ1-5; 7 bases line up with TRBD1. V lost 6 bases, J lost 7 bases, and 6 bases stayed unmatched. This CDR3 is built from 13 residues. The germline CDR1 and CDR2 sequences are SNHLY and FYNNEI.

CDR3 region: CASAWRGGDSEAFF. Here the CDR3 DNA reads TGTGCCAGTGCCTGGCGGGGGGGCGATTCTGAAGCTTTCTTT. J is TRBJ1-1 and V is TRBV19; D is perhaps TRBD1 (6 bases). Germline assignment: CDR1 LNHDA and CDR2 SQIVND (reference sequence). There are 14 residues in the CDR3. Trimming stripped 8 bases from V and 6 bases from J, with 19 bases between.

The genes are TRBV18 and TRBJ1-5, with 7 bases that match TRBD1. The CDR3 length is 15 residues. Germline CDR1 is KGHSH and CDR2 is LQKENI. J gave up 3 bases and V 3 bases, and 5 bases lay outside the gene matches. The CDR3 loop reads CASSPRTGLNQPQHF. The CDR3 nucleotides read TGTGCCAGCTCACCTCGGACAGGTCTCAATCAGCCCCAGCATTTT.

J is TRBJ2-6 and V is TRBV6-5; tentative D call: TRBD2 (6 bases). This CDR3 has 16 residues. Trimming shortened V by 3 bases and J by 0 bases, and 9 bases separated the two germline ends. Germline V gene data show CDR1 as MNHEY and CDR2 as SVGAGI. CDR3 region: CASSYPTSSGANVLTF. The CDR3 bases are TGTGCCAGCAGTTATCCGACTAGCTCTGGGGCCAACGTCCTGACTTTC.

The chain combines TRBV28 with TRBJ2-2; the match to TRBD2 covers 10 bases. CDR1 is MDHEN, CDR2 SYDVKM, per germline. V trimming: 9 bases; J trimming: 7 bases; junction bases outside the gene matches: 20. The CDR3 has 18 residues. CDR3 sequence (DNA): TGTGCCAGTGTTACTAGCGGGGAATACCGAGGTGGAGGCGGGGAGCTGTTTTTT. Translation: CASVTSGEYRGGGGELFF.

In this sample, this clone turned up once. This chain connects TRBV9 to TRBJ1-1, with 8 bases lining up with TRBD1. Germline trimming cut 4 bases from V and 10 bases from J; bases unmatched to any gene: 6. The CDR3 is 12 residues long. CDR1 is SGDLS, CDR2 YYNGEE, per germline. The CDR3 loop reads CASSIPQGGAFF. CDR3 DNA sequence: TGTGCCAGCAGCATACCACAGGGGGGAGCTTTCTTT.

Regarding this clone: A read error may account for a junction end that differs from germline. The chain joins TRBV7-9 to TRBJ2-2; 10 bases match TRBD1. The germline CDR1 and CDR2 sequences are SEHNR and FQNEAQ (reference sequence). There are 16 residues in the CDR3. The CDR3 DNA reads TGTTCCAGCAGCTTAGAGACAGGGGGCTCGGTGTACGTGCTGTTTTTT. Encoded protein: CSSSLETGGSVYVLFF.

The gene calls are TRBV4-1 and TRBJ1-1; D gene uncertain. CDR3 length: 16 amino acids. V lost 4 bases, J lost 0 bases, and 15 bases lay in between. CDR1 and CDR2 from the germline V gene are MGHRA and YSYEKL. The CDR3 is CASSPNTGKMNTEAFF. The CDR3 DNA follows: TGCGCCAGCAGCCCTAACACGGGGAAAATGAACACTGAAGCTTTCTTT.

This clone showed up just a few times. The chain uses TRBV28 and TRBJ1-2; 7 positions agree with TRBD1. Germline CDR1 and CDR2: MDHEN and SYDVKM. V dropped 5 bases and J dropped 7; count of bases not matched to a gene: 7. This CDR3 is built from 13 residues. In DNA form, the CDR3 reads TGTGCCAGCAGTCTGGGACAGTCTACTGGCTACACCTTC. It yields the protein CASSLGQSTGYTF.

This sequence joins TRBV18 and TRBJ2-1; possibly TRBD1 for D (5 bases). Trimming removed 1 base from V and 0 bases from J, with 13 bases in between. The CDR3 is 17 residues long. CDR1 and CDR2 from the germline V gene are KGHSH and LQKENI. Written as DNA, the CDR3 is TGTGCCAGCTCACCACGGGGCCGCCTAAGCTCCTACAATGAGCAGTTCTTC. It specifies CASSPRGRLSSYNEQFF.

V usage is TRBV6-5 and J usage is TRBJ1-2, with TRBD1 as a possible D gene (6 bases). Germline CDR1 MNHEY, CDR2 SVGAGI. CDR3 length: 13 residues. V lost 0 bases, J lost 8 bases, and 10 bases lay in between. The CDR3 DNA reads as TGTGCCAGCAGTTACTCTGGCAGGGGAGGCTACACCTTC. Translating it yields CASSYSGRGGYTF.

DNA for the CDR3: TGTGCCAGCAGTTTAGTCACTAGCGGGCCTCCCCATGAGCAGTTCTTC. Translation: CASSLVTSGPPHEQFF. V and J are TRBV28 and TRBJ2-1, with 9 bases identical to TRBD2. The ends lost 2 bases at V and 8 bases at J; junction bases unmatched: 10. This CDR3 has 16 amino acids. Per germline, CDR1 MDHEN and CDR2 SYDVKM.